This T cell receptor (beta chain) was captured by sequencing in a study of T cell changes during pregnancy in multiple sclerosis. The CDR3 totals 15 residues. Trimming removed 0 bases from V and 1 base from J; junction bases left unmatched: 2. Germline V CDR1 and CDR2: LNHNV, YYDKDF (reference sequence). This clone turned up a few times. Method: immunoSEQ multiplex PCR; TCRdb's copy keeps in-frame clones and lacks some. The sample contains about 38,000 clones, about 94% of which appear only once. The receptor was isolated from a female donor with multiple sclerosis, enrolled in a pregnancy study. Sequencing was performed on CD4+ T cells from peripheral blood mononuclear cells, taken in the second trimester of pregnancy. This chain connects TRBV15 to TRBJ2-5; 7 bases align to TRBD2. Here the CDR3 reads CATSRDLAVQETQYF. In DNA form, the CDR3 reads TGTGCCACCAGCAGAGATCTAGCGGTCCAAGAGACCCAGTACTTC. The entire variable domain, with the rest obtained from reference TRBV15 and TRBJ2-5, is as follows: DAMVIQNPRYQVTQFGKPVTLSCSQTLNHNVMYWYQQKSSQAPKLLFHYYDKDFNNEADTPDNFQSRRPNTSFCFLDIRSPGLGDTAMYLCATSRDLAVQETQYFGPGTRLLVL.